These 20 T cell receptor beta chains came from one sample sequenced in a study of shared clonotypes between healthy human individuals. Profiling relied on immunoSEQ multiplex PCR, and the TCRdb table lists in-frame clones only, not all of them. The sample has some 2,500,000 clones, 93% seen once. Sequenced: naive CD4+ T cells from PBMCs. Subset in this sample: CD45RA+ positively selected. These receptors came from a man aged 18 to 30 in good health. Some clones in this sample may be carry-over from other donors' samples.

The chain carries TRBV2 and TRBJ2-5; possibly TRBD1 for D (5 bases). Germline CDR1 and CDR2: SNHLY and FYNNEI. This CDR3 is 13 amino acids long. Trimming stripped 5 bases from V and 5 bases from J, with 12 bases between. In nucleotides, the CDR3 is TGTGCCAGCAGTCGCGGACAATTTGAGACCCAGTACTTC. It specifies CASSRGQFETQYF.

The CDR3 is CASSVASGSPYEQYF. CDR3 DNA sequence: TGTGCCAGCAGCGTAGCGAGCGGGAGCCCCTACGAGCAGTACTTC. V is TRBV9 and J is TRBJ2-7, with 8 nucleotides matching TRBD2. The trim removed 0 bases at V and 2 bases at J, leaving 4 bases unmatched. The CDR3 covers 15 residues. Germline CDR1 SGDLS, CDR2 YYNGEE.

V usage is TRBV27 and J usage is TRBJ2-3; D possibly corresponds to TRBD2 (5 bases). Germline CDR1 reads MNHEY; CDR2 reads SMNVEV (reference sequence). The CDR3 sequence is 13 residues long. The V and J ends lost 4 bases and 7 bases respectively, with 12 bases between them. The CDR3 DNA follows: TGTGCCAGCAGTTGGCTAAGCGGCAATACGCAGTATTTT. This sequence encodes CASSWLSGNTQYF.

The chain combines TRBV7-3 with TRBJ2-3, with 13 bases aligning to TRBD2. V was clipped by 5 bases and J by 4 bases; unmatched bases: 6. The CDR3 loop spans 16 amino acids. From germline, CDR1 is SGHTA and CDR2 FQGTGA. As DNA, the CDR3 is TGTGCCAGCAGCCCGCTACTAGCGGGGGGGGCAGATACGCAGTATTTT. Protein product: CASSPLLAGGADTQYF. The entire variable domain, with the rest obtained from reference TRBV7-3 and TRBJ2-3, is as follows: GAGVSQTPSNKVTEKGKYVELRCDPISGHTALYWYRQSLGQGPEFLIYFQGTGAADDSGLPNDRFFAVRPEGSVSTLKIQRTERGDSAVYLCASSPLLAGGADTQYFGPGTRLTVL.

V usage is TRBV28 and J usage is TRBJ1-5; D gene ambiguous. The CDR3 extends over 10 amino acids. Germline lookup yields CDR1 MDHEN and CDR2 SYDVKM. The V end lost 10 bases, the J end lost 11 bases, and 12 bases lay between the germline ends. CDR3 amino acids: CATRRAAQHF. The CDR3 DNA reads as TGTGCCACCCGTCGCGCGGCCCAGCATTTT. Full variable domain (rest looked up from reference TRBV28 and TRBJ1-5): DVKVTQSSRYLVKRTGEKVFLECVQDMDHENMFWYRQDPGLGLRLIYFSYDVKMKEKGDIPEGYSVSREKKERFSLILESASTNQTSMYLCATRRAAQHFGDGTRLSIL.

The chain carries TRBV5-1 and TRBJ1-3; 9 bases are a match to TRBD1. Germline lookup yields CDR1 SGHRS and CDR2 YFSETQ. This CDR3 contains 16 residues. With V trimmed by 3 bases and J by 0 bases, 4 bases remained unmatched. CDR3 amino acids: CASSSTGGSSGNTIYF. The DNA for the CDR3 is TGCGCCAGCAGCTCTACAGGGGGCTCCTCTGGAAACACCATATATTTT.

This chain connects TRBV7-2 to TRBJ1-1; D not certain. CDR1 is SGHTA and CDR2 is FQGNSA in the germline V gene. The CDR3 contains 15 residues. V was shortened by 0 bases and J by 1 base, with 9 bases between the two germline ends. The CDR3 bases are TGTGCCAGCAGCTTAGCGAGGACCACGAACACTGAAGCTTTCTTT. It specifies CASSLARTTNTEAFF.

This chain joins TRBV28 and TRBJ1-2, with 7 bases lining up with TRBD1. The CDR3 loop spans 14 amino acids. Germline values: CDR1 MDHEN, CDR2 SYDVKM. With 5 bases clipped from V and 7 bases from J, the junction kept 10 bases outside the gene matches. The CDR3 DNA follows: TGTGCCAGCAGTGCGACAGGGAGGGGTGGTGGCTACACCTTC. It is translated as CASSATGRGGGYTF.

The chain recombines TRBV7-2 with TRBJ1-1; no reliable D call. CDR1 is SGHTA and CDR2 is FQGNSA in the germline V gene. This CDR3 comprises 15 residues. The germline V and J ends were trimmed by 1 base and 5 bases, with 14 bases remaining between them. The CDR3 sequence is CASSLDVLRWTEAFF. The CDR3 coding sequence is TGTGCCAGCAGCTTAGACGTACTTAGGTGGACTGAAGCTTTCTTT.

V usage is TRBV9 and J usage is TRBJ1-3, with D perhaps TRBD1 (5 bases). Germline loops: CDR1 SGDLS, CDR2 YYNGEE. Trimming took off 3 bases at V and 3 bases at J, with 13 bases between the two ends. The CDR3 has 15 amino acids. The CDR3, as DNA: TGTGCCAGCAGCGGCCCCCCGGGGGATGGAAACACCATATATTTT. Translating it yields CASSGPPGDGNTIYF.

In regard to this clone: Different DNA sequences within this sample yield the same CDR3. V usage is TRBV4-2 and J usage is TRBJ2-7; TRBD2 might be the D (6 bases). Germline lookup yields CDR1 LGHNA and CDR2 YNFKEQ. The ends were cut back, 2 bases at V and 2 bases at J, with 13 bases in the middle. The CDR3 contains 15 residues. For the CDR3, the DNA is TGTGCCAGCAGCCAAAGGCGGGACGGAACCTACGAGCAGTACTTC. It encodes CASSQRRDGTYEQYF.

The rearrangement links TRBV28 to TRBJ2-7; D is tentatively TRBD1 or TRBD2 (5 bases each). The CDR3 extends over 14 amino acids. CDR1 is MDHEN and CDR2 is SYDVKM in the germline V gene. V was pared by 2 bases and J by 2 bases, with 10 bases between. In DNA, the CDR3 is TGTGCCAGCAGTTTAGGGGGACCGACCTACGAGCAGTACTTC. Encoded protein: CASSLGGPTYEQYF. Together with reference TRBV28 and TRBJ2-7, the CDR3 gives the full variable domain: DVKVTQSSRYLVKRTGEKVFLECVQDMDHENMFWYRQDPGLGLRLIYFSYDVKMKEKGDIPEGYSVSREKKERFSLILESASTNQTSMYLCASSLGGPTYEQYFGPGTRLTVT.

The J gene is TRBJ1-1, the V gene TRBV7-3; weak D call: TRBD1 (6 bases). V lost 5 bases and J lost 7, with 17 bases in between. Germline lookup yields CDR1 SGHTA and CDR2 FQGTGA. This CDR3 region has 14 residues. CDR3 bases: TGTGCCAGCAGCCCCGGGGGGCGCGTTGTTGAAGCTTTCTTT. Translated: CASSPGGRVVEAFF.

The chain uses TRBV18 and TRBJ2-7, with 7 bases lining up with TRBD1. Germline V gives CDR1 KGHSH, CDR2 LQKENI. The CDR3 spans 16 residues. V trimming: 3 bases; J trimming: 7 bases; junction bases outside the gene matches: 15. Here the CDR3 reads CASSPGQVGRDREQYF. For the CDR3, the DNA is TGTGCCAGCTCACCCGGACAGGTCGGCCGAGATCGGGAGCAGTACTTC.

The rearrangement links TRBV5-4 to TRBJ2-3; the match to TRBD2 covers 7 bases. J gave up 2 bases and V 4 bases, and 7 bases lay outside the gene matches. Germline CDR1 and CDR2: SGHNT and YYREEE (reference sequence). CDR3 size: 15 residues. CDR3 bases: TGTGCCAGCAGCCGCGGGGGAAGGAACACAGATACGCAGTATTTT. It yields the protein CASSRGGRNTDTQYF.

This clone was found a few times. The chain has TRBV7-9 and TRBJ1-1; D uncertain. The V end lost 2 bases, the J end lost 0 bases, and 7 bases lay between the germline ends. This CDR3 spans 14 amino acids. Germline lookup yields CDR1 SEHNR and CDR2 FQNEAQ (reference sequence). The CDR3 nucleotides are TGTGCCAGCAGCTTATGGGTAGTGAACACTGAAGCTTTCTTT. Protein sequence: CASSLWVVNTEAFF.

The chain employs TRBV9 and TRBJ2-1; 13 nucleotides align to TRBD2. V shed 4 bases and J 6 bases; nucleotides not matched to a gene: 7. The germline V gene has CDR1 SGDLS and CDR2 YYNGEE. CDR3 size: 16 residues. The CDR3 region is CASSLRTSGSFNEQFF. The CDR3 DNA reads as TGTGCCAGCAGCCTGAGGACTAGCGGGAGTTTCAATGAGCAGTTCTTC.

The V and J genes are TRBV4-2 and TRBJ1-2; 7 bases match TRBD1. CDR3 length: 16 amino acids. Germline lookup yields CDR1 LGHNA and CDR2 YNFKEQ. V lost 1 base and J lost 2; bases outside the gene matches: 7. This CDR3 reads CASSQGSSGGNYGYTF. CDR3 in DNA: TGTGCCAGCAGCCAAGGCTCGTCAGGGGGGAACTATGGCTACACCTTC.

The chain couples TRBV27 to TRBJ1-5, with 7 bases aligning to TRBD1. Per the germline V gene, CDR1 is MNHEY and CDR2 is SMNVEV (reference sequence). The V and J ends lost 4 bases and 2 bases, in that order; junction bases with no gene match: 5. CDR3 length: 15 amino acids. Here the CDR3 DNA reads TGTGCCAGCAGTTCATCAGACAGGGGCAATCAGCCCCAGCATTTT. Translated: CASSSSDRGNQPQHF.

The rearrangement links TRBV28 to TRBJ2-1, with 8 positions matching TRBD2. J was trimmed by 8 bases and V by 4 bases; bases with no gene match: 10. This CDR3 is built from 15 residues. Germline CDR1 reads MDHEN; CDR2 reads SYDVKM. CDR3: CASSSPGGAAHEQFF. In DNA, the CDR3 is TGTGCCAGCAGTTCTCCGGGGGGGGCCGCTCATGAGCAGTTCTTC.